Listed here are 30 T cell receptor beta chains from one sample, sequenced in a study of blood T cell repertoires in COVID-19 (dated by TCRdb to the early 2020s). The method behind the library was the immunoSEQ multiplex PCR assay. In its TCRdb copy, this immuneACCESS table keeps in-frame sequences only and misses some clones. Where compared with another copy, unresolved V genes explain less than half of these, and the others have no known cause. Across this sample there are 100,000 to 150,000 clones, with around 89% seen only once. The leading ten clones occupy around 2.1% of the sample. Sequencing used peripheral blood. The source of these receptors is a man between 65 and 79 years old with active COVID-19.

J is TRBJ2-3 and V is TRBV6-2 or TRBV6-3, with D possibly TRBD2 on 6 matching bases. This CDR3 comprises 13 residues. Germline assignment: CDR1 MNHEY and CDR2 SVGEGT. The V end was cut by 5 bases, the J end by 8 bases, with 14 bases between. CDR3 nucleotides: TGTGCCAGCAGTCCACGACTAGAGGCTACGCAGTATTTT. This gives the protein CASSPRLEATQYF.

V usage is TRBV24-1 and J usage is TRBJ2-3; 9 bases are shared with TRBD2. CDR1 is KGHDR, CDR2 SFDVKD, per germline. The V segment lost 3 bases and the J segment 3 bases; nucleotides outside the gene matches: 3. The CDR3 is 15 residues long. Here the CDR3 reads CATSDPGLATDTQYF. The CDR3 DNA sequence: TGTGCCACCAGTGATCCAGGACTAGCGACAGATACGCAGTATTTT.

This sequence joins TRBV2 and TRBJ2-7; 11 bases match TRBD1. The germline V gene encodes CDR1 SNHLY and CDR2 FYNNEI. The junction had 8 bases not matched to a gene; V was cut back by 6 bases and J by 7 bases. The length of the CDR3 is 14 residues. CDR3 DNA sequence: TGTGCCAGCAGCCTCTGGACAGGGGGCCGGGAGCAGTACTTC. This gives the protein CASSLWTGGREQYF.

This sequence joins TRBV19 and TRBJ2-1, with 11 bases lining up with TRBD2. CDR1 and CDR2 from the germline V gene are LNHDA and SQIVND (reference sequence). Trimming took 0 bases from V and 4 from J; bases not matched to a gene: 8. There are 18 residues in the CDR3. CDR3 protein: CASSIDPRTSGLYNEQFF. The DNA of the CDR3 is TGTGCCAGTAGTATAGATCCTAGGACTAGCGGGCTATACAATGAGCAGTTCTTC.

This chain links TRBV4-1 with TRBJ2-7; the D gene is possibly TRBD1 (6 bases). The CDR3 spans 15 residues. Germline lookup yields CDR1 MGHRA and CDR2 YSYEKL. V was pared by 1 base and J by 1 base, with 11 bases between. In DNA, the CDR3 is TGCGCCAGCAGCCAAGCTTCAGGACAGTCCTACGAGCAGTACTTC. Translation: CASSQASGQSYEQYF.

The chain recombines TRBV11-2 with TRBJ2-1; 7 bases are shared with TRBD1. The germline CDR1 and CDR2 sequences are SGHAT and FQNNGV. This CDR3 spans 16 amino acids. V dropped 5 bases and J dropped 2; count of bases not matched to a gene: 9. The CDR3: CASSKRQGGTYNEQFF. The CDR3 bases are TGTGCCAGCAGCAAGCGACAGGGTGGCACCTACAATGAGCAGTTCTTC.

The CDR3 protein is CASSTGGNEQYF. CDR3 DNA: TGTGCCAGCAGCACAGGGGGCAACGAGCAGTACTTC. The V call is TRBV11-2, the J call TRBJ2-7, with TRBD1 identical over 9 bases. The germline gives CDR1 SGHAT, CDR2 FQNNGV. V was pared by 5 bases and J by 5 bases, with 1 base of the junction left unmatched. The CDR3 is 12 amino acids. Full variable domain (missing parts from reference TRBV11-2 and TRBJ2-7): EAGVAQSPRYKIIEKRQSVAFWCNPISGHATLYWYQQILGQGPKLLIQFQNNGVVDDSQLPKDRFSAERLKGVDSTLKIQPAKLEDSAVYLCASSTGGNEQYFGPGTRLTVT.

The chain links TRBV6-2 or TRBV6-3 to TRBJ2-1, with a tentative D call TRBD2 (5 bases). This CDR3 is 15 amino acids long. The germline CDR1 and CDR2 sequences are MNHEY and SVGEGT. Trimming removed 4 bases from V and 0 bases from J, with 10 bases in between. The CDR3 DNA reads TGTGCCAGCAGTTTACGGGGAGCCTCCTACAATGAGCAGTTCTTC. It specifies CASSLRGASYNEQFF.

Notes on this clone: The junction shows a germline mismatch at one end, possibly a read error. The chain employs TRBV12-3 or TRBV12-4 and TRBJ1-1; D call uncertain. This CDR3 spans 11 amino acids. CDR3 sequence (DNA): TGTGCCAGCAGTGTTAACAGTGAAGCTTTCTTT. Translating gives CASSVNSEAFF.

The chain carries TRBV24-1 and TRBJ2-5, with 7 bases identical to TRBD2. V lost 4 bases and J lost 5; bases outside the gene matches: 3. CDR1 is KGHDR and CDR2 is SFDVKD in the germline V gene. This CDR3 comprises 13 residues. CDR3 in amino acids: CATSEGGIETQYF. The CDR3, as DNA: TGTGCCACCAGTGAGGGGGGGATCGAGACCCAGTACTTC.

V usage is TRBV25-1 and J usage is TRBJ1-1; TRBD1 is a possible D gene (5 bases). Trimming pared 4 bases from V and 1 base from J, leaving 10 bases between. Germline V gives CDR1 MGHDK, CDR2 SYGVNS. The length of the CDR3 is 14 residues. The CDR3 DNA is TGTGCCAGCAGTGGGACACCACGGAACACTGAAGCTTTCTTT. As protein: CASSGTPRNTEAFF.

The gene calls are TRBV1 and TRBJ2-1; the table's TRBD2 call for D was not verified on the DNA. TRBV1 represents a pseudogene. The CDR3 length is 21 residues. CDR3 sequence reads: CTSSQPQPGLASLPSYNEQFF. As DNA, the CDR3 is TGCACCAGCAGCCAACCCCAACCGGGACTAGCGTCCTTACCCTCCTACAATGAGCAGTTCTTC.

The CDR3 is CASSGRGRTDTQYF. DNA of the CDR3: TGTGCCAGCAGCGGGCGGGGACGCACAGATACGCAGTATTTT. This chain joins TRBV5-6 and TRBJ2-3, with a weak D call TRBD2 (6 bases). V gave up 4 bases and J gave up 1 base, with 10 bases separating them. Looked up from germline, CDR1 is SGHDT and CDR2 is YYEEEE. This CDR3 region has 14 residues.

J is TRBJ2-7 and V is TRBV18; possibly TRBD1 for D (6 bases). The CDR3 consists of 14 residues. Trimming took 3 bases from V and 4 from J, leaving 13 bases between them. The germline V gene has CDR1 KGHSH and CDR2 LQKENI. In DNA form, the CDR3 reads TGTGCCAGCTCACCGTGGACAGAGGGATACGAGCAGTACTTC. It encodes CASSPWTEGYEQYF.

The genes are TRBV30 and TRBJ1-1, with D uncertain. The CDR3 runs 12 residues. Looked up from germline, CDR1 is GTSNPN and CDR2 is SVGIG (reference sequence). The germline V and J ends were trimmed by 2 bases and 7 bases, with 11 bases remaining between them. CDR3 sequence: CAWSSSGFEAFF. DNA of the CDR3: TGTGCCTGGAGTTCCTCGGGGTTTGAAGCTTTCTTT.

This chain uses TRBV4-2 with TRBJ2-3, with 8 bases lining up with TRBD2. V shed 6 bases, J shed 2 bases, and the junction held 4 bases outside the gene matches. The CDR3 spans 14 residues. The germline V gene encodes CDR1 LGHNA and CDR2 YNFKEQ. This chain's CDR3 is CASRGTSNTDTQYF. In DNA, the CDR3 is TGTGCCAGCAGGGGGACTAGTAACACAGATACGCAGTATTTT.

This clone was counted between two and nine times. DNA of the CDR3: TGTGCCAGTAGTGCTGGCTACAGGGTACGGGCCGGGGAGCTGTTTTTT. Translating it yields CASSAGYRVRAGELFF. The chain joins TRBV19 to TRBJ2-2; TRBD1 might be the D (6 bases). This CDR3 region has 16 residues. Germline loops: CDR1 LNHDA, CDR2 SQIVND (reference sequence). Trimming left V 5 bases short and J 6 bases short, with 19 bases between.

This clone was detected only a few times. J is TRBJ1-1 and V is TRBV10-3, with a possible D match to TRBD1 (5 bases). The V and J ends lost 2 bases and 1 base respectively, with 8 bases between them. The CDR3 totals 14 residues. In germline, CDR1 is ENHRY, CDR2 SYGVKD. The CDR3 loop reads CAISETQGNTEAFF. The CDR3 DNA is TGTGCCATCAGTGAGACTCAGGGGAACACTGAAGCTTTCTTT.

The CDR3 coding sequence is TGTGCCTGGAGCGTAAGTGTTCTAGCGAATGAGCAGTTCTTC. It translates to CAWSVSVLANEQFF. The V and J genes are TRBV30 and TRBJ2-1, with a weak D call TRBD2 (6 bases). This CDR3 has 14 amino acids. V was trimmed by 3 bases and J by 7 bases, leaving 16 bases between them. In germline, CDR1 is GTSNPN, CDR2 SVGIG (reference sequence).

The chain joins TRBV28 to TRBJ1-1; tentative D call: TRBD1 (5 bases). The CDR3 totals 15 residues. Looked up from germline, CDR1 is MDHEN and CDR2 is SYDVKM. Trimming pared 3 bases from V and 1 base from J, leaving 12 bases between. The CDR3 DNA is TGTGCCAGCAGTTTGGCAGGGATGGGGAACACTGAAGCTTTCTTT. The encoded protein is CASSLAGMGNTEAFF.

This chain joins TRBV9 and TRBJ1-4; D remains ambiguous. In germline, CDR1 is SGDLS, CDR2 YYNGEE. The V end lost 2 bases, the J end lost 0 bases, and 8 bases lay between the germline ends. The CDR3 consists of 15 residues. This chain's CDR3 is CASSVTGATNEKLFF. The CDR3 DNA sequence: TGTGCCAGCAGCGTCACGGGTGCAACTAATGAAAAACTGTTTTTT.

This chain links TRBV30 with TRBJ2-7, with 9 bases that match TRBD1. V was clipped by 0 bases and J by 2 bases; unmatched bases: 5. The CDR3 covers 15 residues. Looked up from germline, CDR1 is GTSNPN and CDR2 is SVGIG (reference sequence). This CDR3 reads CAWSVGTGHAYEQYF. For the CDR3, the DNA is TGTGCCTGGAGTGTGGGGACAGGGCATGCCTACGAGCAGTACTTC. The variable domain in full, completed from reference TRBV30 and TRBJ2-7, reads SQTIHQWPATLVQPVGSPLSLECTVEGTSNPNLYWYRQAAGRGLQLLFYSVGIGQISSEVPQNLSASRPQDRQFILSSKKLLLSDSGFYLCAWSVGTGHAYEQYFGPGTRLTVT.

The chain has TRBV2 and TRBJ1-1; the D gene is possibly TRBD1 (5 bases). With 3 bases removed from V and 6 bases from J, the gap between germline ends came to 11 bases. Germline V CDR1 and CDR2: SNHLY, FYNNEI. The CDR3 extends over 13 amino acids. CDR3 protein: CASSESGRSEAFF. Here the CDR3 DNA reads TGTGCCAGCAGTGAGTCAGGGAGGTCTGAAGCTTTCTTT.

This clone has only a few counts. The V gene is TRBV5-4, the J gene TRBJ1-6; weak D call: TRBD1 (5 bases). Germline V CDR1 and CDR2: SGHNT, YYREEE (reference sequence). V lost 3 bases to trimming and J lost 7 bases, with 17 bases between them. CDR3 length: 16 amino acids. CDR3 nucleotides: TGTGCCAGCAGCTCGGGTCACCGGACATCCAATTCACCCCTCCACTTT. Its translation: CASSSGHRTSNSPLHF.

The chain uses TRBV6-6 and TRBJ1-5; no clear D. Germline CDR1 is MNHNY and CDR2 is SVGAGI (reference sequence). CDR3 length equals 15 residues. The germline V and J ends were trimmed by 6 bases and 1 base, with 13 bases remaining between them. CDR3 in DNA: TGTGCCAGCAGCCCCTCCGCGGGGAGCAATCAGCCCCAGCATTTT. This sequence encodes CASSPSAGSNQPQHF.

The gene calls are TRBV6-5 and TRBJ2-1, with TRBD2 identical over 10 bases. Germline CDR1 MNHEY, CDR2 SVGAGI. The CDR3 sequence is 15 residues long. The V segment lost 1 base and the J segment 8 bases; nucleotides outside the gene matches: 5. In DNA, the CDR3 is TGTGCCAGCAGTTACTTCACGCTAGCGGGAGATGAGCAGTTCTTC. It codes for CASSYFTLAGDEQFF.

This clone appeared once. The CDR3, as DNA: TGTGCCAGCAGCGTAGATGGTCGGGGGAATTCACCCCTCCACTTT. Residues: CASSVDGRGNSPLHF. The rearrangement uses TRBV9 and TRBJ1-6, with D perhaps TRBD1 (5 bases). V gave up 0 bases and J gave up 7 bases, with 11 bases separating them. Germline CDR1 and CDR2: SGDLS and YYNGEE. The CDR3 runs to 15 residues. Based on the CDR3 plus reference TRBV9 and TRBJ1-6, the full variable domain is DSGVTQTPKHLITATGQRVTLRCSPRSGDLSVYWYQQSLDQGLQFLIQYYNGEERAKGNILERFSAQQFPDLHSELNLSSLELGDSALYFCASSVDGRGNSPLHFGNGTRLTVT.

This chain links TRBV11-2 with TRBJ2-1; D is unclear. The V end was cut by 5 bases, the J end by 3 bases, with 14 bases between. Germline lookup yields CDR1 SGHAT and CDR2 FQNNGV. CDR3 length: 15 amino acids. CDR3 region: CASSAAVGDYNEQFF. The CDR3 nucleotides are TGTGCCAGCAGCGCGGCGGTGGGTGACTACAATGAGCAGTTCTTC.

The chain has TRBV5-1 and TRBJ1-1; D gene uncertain. Germline CDR1 reads SGHRS; CDR2 reads YFSETQ. CDR3 length: 14 amino acids. The V end was cut by 0 bases, the J end by 5 bases, with 11 bases between. In nucleotides, the CDR3 is TGCGCCAGCAGCTTGGCCGGGGTGGAGACTGAAGCTTTCTTT. Amino acid sequence: CASSLAGVETEAFF.

The rearrangement joins TRBV30 to TRBJ1-1; D unresolved. The CDR3 totals 13 residues. V was pared by 2 bases and J by 5 bases, with 12 bases between. The germline V gene has CDR1 GTSNPN and CDR2 SVGIG (reference sequence). CDR3 region: CAWSLGRRTEAFF. The DNA of the CDR3 is TGTGCCTGGAGTCTGGGAAGGAGGACTGAAGCTTTCTTT.